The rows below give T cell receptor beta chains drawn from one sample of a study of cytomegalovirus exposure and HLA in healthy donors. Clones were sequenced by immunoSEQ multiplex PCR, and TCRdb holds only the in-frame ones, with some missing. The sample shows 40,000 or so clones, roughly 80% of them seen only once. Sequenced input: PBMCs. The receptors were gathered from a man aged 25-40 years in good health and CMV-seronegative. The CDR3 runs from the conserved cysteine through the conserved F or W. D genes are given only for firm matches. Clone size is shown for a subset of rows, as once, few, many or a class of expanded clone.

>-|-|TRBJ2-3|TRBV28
CASSGLAREFTDTQYF
TGTGCCAGCAGTGGGCTAGCGAGAGAATTCACAGATACGCAGTATTTT
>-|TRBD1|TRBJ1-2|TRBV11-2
CASSLVGQNYGYTF
TGTGCCAGCAGCTTAGTGGGACAGAACTATGGCTACACCTTC
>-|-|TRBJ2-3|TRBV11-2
CASSAGHSGDTQYF
TGTGCCAGCAGCGCGGGGCACTCGGGAGATACGCAGTATTTT
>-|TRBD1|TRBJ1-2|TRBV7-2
CASRGTGGIGYTF
TGTGCCAGCAGGGGGACAGGGGGCATTGGCTACACCTTC
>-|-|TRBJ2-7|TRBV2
CASSTSCEQYF
TGTGCCAGCAGCACTTCCTGCGAGCAGTACTTC
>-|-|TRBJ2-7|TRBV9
CASSVGVAGSYEQYF
TGTGCCAGCAGCGTAGGCGTGGCGGGCTCCTACGAGCAGTACTTC
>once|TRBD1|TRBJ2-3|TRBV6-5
CASSYRGREDTQYF
TGTGCCAGCAGTTACAGGGGGCGCGAAGATACGCAGTATTTT
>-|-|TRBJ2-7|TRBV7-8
CASSLQGSSYEQYF
TGTGCCAGCAGCTTACAGGGGAGCTCCTACGAGCAGTACTTC
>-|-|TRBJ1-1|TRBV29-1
CSVTSSGQGTEAFF
TGCAGCGTTACCTCGAGCGGGCAGGGCACTGAAGCTTTCTTT
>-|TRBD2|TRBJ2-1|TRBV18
CASSPSGSSYNEQFF
TGTGCCAGCTCACCTAGCGGGAGCTCCTACAATGAGCAGTTCTTC
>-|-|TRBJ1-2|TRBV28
CASSLGGLATYGYTF
TGTGCCAGCAGTTTAGGAGGGCTCGCGACATATGGCTACACCTTC
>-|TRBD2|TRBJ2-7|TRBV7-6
CASSPEGLAGVYEQYF
TGTGCCAGCAGCCCTGAGGGACTAGCGGGAGTCTACGAGCAGTACTTC
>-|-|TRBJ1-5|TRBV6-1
CASLARDFFNQPQHF
TGTGCCAGCCTTGCCCGGGATTTCTTTAATCAGCCCCAGCATTTT
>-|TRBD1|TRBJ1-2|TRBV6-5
CASSGQGANGYTF
TGTGCCAGCAGTGGGCAGGGGGCAAATGGCTACACCTTC
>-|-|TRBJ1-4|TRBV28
CASSPLERTNEKLFF
TGTGCCAGCAGCCCTTTAGAGAGAACTAATGAAAAACTGTTTTTT